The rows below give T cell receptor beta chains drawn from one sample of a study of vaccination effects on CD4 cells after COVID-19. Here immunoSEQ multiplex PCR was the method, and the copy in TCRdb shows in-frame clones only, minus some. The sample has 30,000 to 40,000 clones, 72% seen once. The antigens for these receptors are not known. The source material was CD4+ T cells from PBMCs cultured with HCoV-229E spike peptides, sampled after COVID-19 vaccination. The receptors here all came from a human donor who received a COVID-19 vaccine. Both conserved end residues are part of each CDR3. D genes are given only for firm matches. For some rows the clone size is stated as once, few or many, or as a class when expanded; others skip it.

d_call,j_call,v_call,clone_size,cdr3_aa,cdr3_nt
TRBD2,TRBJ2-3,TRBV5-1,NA,CASSLEAGGSTDTQYF,TGCGCCAGCAGCTTGGAAGCGGGGGGAAGCACAGATACGCAGTATTTT
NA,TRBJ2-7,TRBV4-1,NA,CASSQDWRDRAYEQYF,TGCGCCAGCAGCCAAGATTGGAGGGACAGAGCCTACGAGCAGTACTTC
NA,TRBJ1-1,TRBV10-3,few,CAISDRGGEDAFF,TGTGCCATCAGTGACCGGGGGGGTGAGGATGCTTTCTTT
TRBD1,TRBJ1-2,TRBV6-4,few,CASSEGTANYGYTF,TGTGCCAGCAGTGAGGGGACAGCTAACTATGGCTACACCTTC
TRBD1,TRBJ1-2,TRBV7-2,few,CASSLASTGRNYGYTF,TGTGCCAGCAGCTTAGCGTCGACAGGGAGGAACTATGGCTACACCTTC
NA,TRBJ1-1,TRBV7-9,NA,CASSLISQAFF,TGTGCCAGCAGCTTAATCTCCCAAGCTTTCTTT
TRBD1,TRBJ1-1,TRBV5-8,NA,CASSLLQGAFKNERNTEAFF,TGTGCCAGCAGCTTGCTGCAGGGGGCATTCAAAAATGAGAGGAACACTGAAGCTTTCTTT
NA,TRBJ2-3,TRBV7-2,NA,CASSLLADTQYF,TGTGCCAGCAGCTTACTGGCAGATACGCAGTATTTT
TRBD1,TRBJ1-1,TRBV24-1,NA,CATPGQGVCEAFF,TGTGCCACCCCGGGACAGGGGGTTTGTGAGGCTTTCTTT
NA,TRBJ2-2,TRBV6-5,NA,CASTPGDTGELFF,TGTGCCAGCACCCCCGGGGACACCGGGGAGCTGTTTTTT
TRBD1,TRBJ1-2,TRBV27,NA,CASSDNWDLSGGGYTF,TGTGCCAGCAGTGACAATTGGGACCTGTCAGGGGGGGGCTACACCTTC
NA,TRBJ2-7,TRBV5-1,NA,CASGRQDTYEQYF,TGCGCCAGCGGAAGACAGGATACCTACGAGCAGTACTTC
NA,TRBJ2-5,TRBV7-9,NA,CASSVPGQETQYF,TGTGCCAGCAGCGTACCAGGGCAGGAGACCCAGTACTTC
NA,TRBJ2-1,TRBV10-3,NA,CAISEGRGGSGGDEQFF,TGTGCCATCAGTGAAGGTAGGGGGGGGTCCGGGGGCGATGAGCAGTTCTTC
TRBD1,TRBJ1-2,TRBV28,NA,CASSLGQGLYGYTF,TGTGCCAGCAGTTTGGGACAGGGGCTGTATGGCTACACCTTC
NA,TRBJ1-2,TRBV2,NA,CASRSLQGWGYGYTF,TGTGCCAGCAGATCCCTGCAGGGATGGGGCTATGGCTACACCTTC
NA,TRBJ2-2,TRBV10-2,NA,CASSETLDSGELFF,TGCGCCAGCAGTGAGACCCTAGATTCCGGGGAGCTGTTTTTT
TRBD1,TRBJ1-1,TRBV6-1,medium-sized,CASSEQTGGTEAFF,TGTGCCAGCAGTGAACAGACAGGGGGGACTGAAGCTTTCTTT
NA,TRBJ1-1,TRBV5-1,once,CASSLGGGMNTEAFF,TGCGCCAGCAGCTTGGGGGGGGGAATGAACACTGAAGCTTTCTTT
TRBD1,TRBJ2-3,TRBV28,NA,CASGQGAQYF,TGTGCCAGCGGACAGGGGGCGCAGTATTTT
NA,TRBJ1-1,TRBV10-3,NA,CAISVAGNTEAFF,TGTGCCATCAGTGTGGCAGGGAACACTGAAGCTTTCTTT
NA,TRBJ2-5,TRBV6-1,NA,CASSDGPEVTQYF,TGTGCCAGCAGTGACGGTCCCGAAGTGACCCAGTACTTC
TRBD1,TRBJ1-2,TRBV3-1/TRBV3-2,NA,CASSFWDSQAGYTF,TGTGCCAGCAGCTTCTGGGACAGTCAGGCTGGCTACACCTTC
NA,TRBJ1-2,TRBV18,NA,CASSKGDAGYGYTF,TGTGCCAGCTCCAAAGGGGACGCGGGCTATGGCTACACCTTC
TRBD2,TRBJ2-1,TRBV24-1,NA,CATSESWTSGGKQFF,TGTGCCACCAGTGAGTCTTGGACTAGCGGGGGGAAGCAGTTCTTC
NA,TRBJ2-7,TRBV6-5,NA,CASIQEVEQYF,TGTGCCAGCATCCAGGAGGTCGAGCAGTACTTC
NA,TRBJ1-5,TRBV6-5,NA,CASSYSIEGSNQPQHF,TGTGCCAGCAGTTATTCCATTGAGGGTAGCAATCAGCCCCAGCATTTT
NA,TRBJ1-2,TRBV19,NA,CASSIEHTKLYGYTF,TGTGCCAGTAGTATCGAACACACAAAACTCTATGGCTACACCTTC
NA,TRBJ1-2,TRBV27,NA,CASSLSGYGYTF,TGTGCCAGCAGTTTATCCGGGTATGGCTACACCTTC
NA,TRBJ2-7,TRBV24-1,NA,CATSDYGHKQYF,TGTGCCACCAGTGACTATGGCCATAAGCAGTACTTC
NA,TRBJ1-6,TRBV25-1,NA,CASRQSNSPLHF,TGTGCCAGTCGACAGAGTAATTCACCCCTCCACTTT
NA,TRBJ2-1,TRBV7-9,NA,CASSLDSNEQFF,TGTGCCAGCAGCTTAGATAGCAACGAGCAGTTCTTC
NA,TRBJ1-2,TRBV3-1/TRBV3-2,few,CASSRTMTDNYGYTF,TGTGCCAGCAGCCGGACCATGACAGACAACTATGGCTACACCTTC
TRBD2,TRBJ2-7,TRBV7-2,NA,CASSFAVPGLVAEQYF,TGTGCCAGCAGCTTCGCAGTCCCGGGACTAGTCGCCGAGCAGTACTTC
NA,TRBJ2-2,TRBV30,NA,CAWSALGANTGELFF,TGTGCCTGGAGCGCTCTCGGGGCGAACACCGGGGAGCTGTTTTTT
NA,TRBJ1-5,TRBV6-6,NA,CASSYVRVDQPQHF,TGTGCCAGCAGTTACGTTAGGGTAGATCAGCCCCAGCATTTT
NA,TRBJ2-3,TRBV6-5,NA,CASSYGWTDTQYF,TGTGCCAGCAGTTACGGTTGGACAGATACGCAGTATTTT
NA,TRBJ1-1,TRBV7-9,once,CASSLRRDTEAFF,TGTGCCAGCAGCTTACGCCGGGATACTGAAGCTTTCTTT
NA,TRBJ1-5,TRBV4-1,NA,CASSPSGGQGPQHF,TGCGCCAGCAGCCCCAGTGGGGGTCAGGGGCCCCAGCATTTT
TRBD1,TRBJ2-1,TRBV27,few,CASRKARQGSYNEQFF,TGTGCCAGCAGGAAGGCGCGACAGGGGTCCTACAATGAGCAGTTCTTC
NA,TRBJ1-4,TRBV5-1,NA,CASSLGRGGEKLFF,TGCGCCAGCAGCTTGGGCAGGGGAGGGGAAAAACTGTTTTTT
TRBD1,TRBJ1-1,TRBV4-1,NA,CASSRRSGGAISDTEAFF,TGCGCCAGCAGCCGCAGGTCAGGGGGCGCGATTTCGGACACTGAAGCTTTCTTT
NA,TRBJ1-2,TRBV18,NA,CASSPEARGLVRGYTF,TGTGCCAGCTCACCAGAGGCGCGGGGGTTGGTGCGCGGCTACACCTTC
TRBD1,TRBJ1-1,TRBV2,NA,CASKLQGGTEAFF,TGTGCCAGCAAATTACAGGGGGGTACTGAAGCTTTCTTT
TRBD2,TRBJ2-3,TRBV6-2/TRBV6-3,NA,CASSSGLVFSDTQYF,TGTGCCAGCAGTTCAGGACTAGTATTTTCAGATACGCAGTATTTT